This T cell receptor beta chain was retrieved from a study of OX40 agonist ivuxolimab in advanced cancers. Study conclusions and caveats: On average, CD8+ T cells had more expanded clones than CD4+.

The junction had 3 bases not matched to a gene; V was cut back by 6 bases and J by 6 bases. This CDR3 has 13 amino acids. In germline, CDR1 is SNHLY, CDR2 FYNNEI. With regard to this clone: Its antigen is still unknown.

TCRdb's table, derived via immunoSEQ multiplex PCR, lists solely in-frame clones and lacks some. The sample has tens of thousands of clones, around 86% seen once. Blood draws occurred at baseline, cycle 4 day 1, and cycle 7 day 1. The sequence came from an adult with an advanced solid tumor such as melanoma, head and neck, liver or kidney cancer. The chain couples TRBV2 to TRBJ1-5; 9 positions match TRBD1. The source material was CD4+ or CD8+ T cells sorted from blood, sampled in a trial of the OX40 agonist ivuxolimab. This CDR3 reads CASRTGGGQPQHF. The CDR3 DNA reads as TGTGCCAGCAGGACAGGGGGAGGTCAGCCCCAGCATTTT.